This entry lists 25 T cell receptor beta chains sequenced from one sample in a study of molecular identifiers for immune sequencing clone quantification. Each CDR3 protein gets one entry after TCRdb re-called the PCR reads with MiXCR. The sample consists of some 650,000 distinct CDR3 sequences, 15% to 20% of them appearing once. Sequenced sample: naive CD8+ T cells from blood, with Jurkat cell RNA spiked in. Sample subset: FACS-sorted CD8+CD4-CCR7+CD45RA+ naive T cells. The receptors come from a human donor in good health. Some libraries in this study had Jurkat cell RNA spiked in.

This chain links TRBV13 with TRBJ1-2; 7 nucleotides match TRBD1. Germline trimming cut 5 bases from V and 3 bases from J; bases unmatched to any gene: 6. Per the germline V gene, CDR1 is PRHDT and CDR2 is FYEKMQ (reference sequence). The CDR3 runs 14 residues. The CDR3 DNA sequence: TGTGCCAGCAGCCCTCGACAGGGTGACTATGGCTACACCTTC. This gives the protein CASSPRQGDYGYTF.

The gene calls are TRBV13 and TRBJ2-4; D unclear. Trimming pared 0 bases from V and 7 bases from J, leaving 10 bases between. This CDR3 has 14 residues. The germline CDR1 and CDR2 sequences are PRHDT and FYEKMQ (reference sequence). In nucleotides, the CDR3 is TGTGCCAGCAGCTTAGGCCGTGGTGAGAACATTCAGTACTTC. Translating gives CASSLGRGENIQYF.

CDR3 loop: CASSYDSGGPSYEQYF. The DNA for the CDR3 is TGTGCCAGCAGTTACGACAGCGGGGGGCCTTCCTACGAGCAGTACTTC. V is TRBV6-2 or TRBV6-3 and J is TRBJ2-7; 9 nucleotides align to TRBD2. The CDR3 contains 16 residues. The germline V gene has CDR1 MNHEY and CDR2 SVGEGT. V lost 2 bases, J lost 1 base, and 6 bases stayed unmatched.

This clonotype was observed many times. This sequence joins TRBV12-3 or TRBV12-4 and TRBJ2-3; 9 nucleotides line up with TRBD2. V was pared by 3 bases and J by 6 bases, with 13 bases of the junction left unmatched. The CDR3 covers 17 residues. CDR3 in amino acids: CASSLGRAGGPRDTQYF. The CDR3 nucleotides read TGTGCCAGCAGTTTGGGGCGGGCGGGAGGGCCGCGTGATACGCAGTATTTT.

Many counts were recorded for this clonotype. The chain uses TRBV12-3 or TRBV12-4 and TRBJ2-3; no definite D call. The V end was cut by 6 bases, the J end by 0 bases, with 7 bases between. The CDR3 has 13 amino acids. CDR3 nucleotide sequence: TGTGCCAGCAGGGTCACTAGCACAGATACGCAGTATTTT. It yields the protein CASRVTSTDTQYF.

The table lists this clonotype with many counts. Here the CDR3 reads CASSLGRDGYEQYF. The CDR3 nucleotides are TGTGCCAGCAGCTTAGGCAGGGACGGCTACGAGCAGTACTTC. This chain uses TRBV7-9 with TRBJ2-7, with D possibly being TRBD1 or TRBD2 (5 bases each). The CDR3 sequence is 14 residues long. Trimming took off 1 base at V and 3 bases at J, with 10 bases between the two ends. CDR1 and CDR2 (germline): SEHNR, FQNEAQ (reference sequence).

This chain connects TRBV4-1 to TRBJ1-1, with a weak D call TRBD1 (6 bases). The CDR3 runs to 15 residues. Germline CDR1 and CDR2: MGHRA and YSYEKL. Trimming cost V 3 bases and J 4 bases, with 15 bases left between them. CDR3 protein: CASSQGGGDGTEAFF. DNA of the CDR3: TGCGCCAGCAGCCAGGGGGGCGGGGACGGCACTGAAGCTTTCTTT.

This clonotype was seen ten or more times. This sequence joins TRBV29-1 and TRBJ2-7; 8 bases agree with TRBD2. The CDR3 runs to 14 residues. Germline loops: CDR1 SQVTM, CDR2 ANQGSEA. Trimming at V came to 6 bases and at J to 7 bases, leaving 14 bases not matched to a gene. The chain's CDR3 is CSVTGGDNREEQYF. The CDR3 DNA is TGCAGCGTCACGGGGGGGGATAACAGGGAGGAGCAGTACTTC.

A few counts support this clonotype. The chain has TRBV7-2 and TRBJ2-7; possible D gene TRBD1, 6 bases. V dropped 3 bases and J dropped 4 bases, with 25 bases sitting between them. CDR1 is SGHTA, CDR2 FQGNSA, per germline. CDR3 length: 18 amino acids. The CDR3: CASSFWNSGHLLEYEQYF. The CDR3 DNA reads TGTGCCAGCAGCTTTTGGAATTCGGGACACCTCCTAGAGTACGAGCAGTACTTC.

The chain uses TRBV25-1 and TRBJ2-7; the match to TRBD1 covers 9 bases. Looked up from germline, CDR1 is MGHDK and CDR2 is SYGVNS. The CDR3 has 14 amino acids. The V and J ends lost 4 bases and 4 bases, in that order; junction bases with no gene match: 5. The CDR3 nucleotides are TGTGCCAGCAGTGGAGGGGACAGGGATTACGAGCAGTACTTC. Protein sequence: CASSGGDRDYEQYF.

This clonotype has only a few counts. The chain is built from TRBV10-3 and TRBJ1-1; D is unresolved. CDR1 and CDR2 from the germline V gene are ENHRY and SYGVKD. V lost 10 bases and J lost 3, with 12 bases in between. The CDR3 runs 12 residues. Written as DNA, the CDR3 is TGTGCCACCCGCCCCGAGGACACTGAAGCTTTCTTT. It specifies CATRPEDTEAFF.

This clonotype was seen repeatedly, ten times or more. The chain combines TRBV7-9 with TRBJ1-1, with TRBD1 as a possible D gene (6 bases). The CDR3 covers 17 residues. V was trimmed by 5 bases and J by 2 bases, leaving 21 bases between them. Germline values: CDR1 SEHNR, CDR2 FQNEAQ (reference sequence). Written as DNA, the CDR3 is TGTGCCAGCAGCGCCCGCGTAGAAGACAGGATCAACACTGAAGCTTTCTTT. This encodes CASSARVEDRINTEAFF.

A note on this clonotype: This clone may be a read error of a much larger clone one base away. In DNA form, the CDR3 reads TGTGCCAGCAGTTTCCTCCTATCCTATAAGCAGTTCTTC. Protein sequence: CASSFLLSYKQFF. This rearrangement joins TRBV27 to TRBJ2-1; D gene ambiguous. The V and J ends lost 3 bases and 11 bases respectively, with 14 bases between them. This CDR3 comprises 13 residues. Germline loops: CDR1 MNHEY, CDR2 SMNVEV (reference sequence).

This clonotype was picked up a small number of times. The chain recombines TRBV21-1 with TRBJ1-1. TRBV21-1 is annotated as a pseudogene. This CDR3 has 13 amino acids. The CDR3 DNA reads as TGTGCCAGCAGCAAATTTGGGGACACTGAAGCTTTCTTT. It codes for CASSKFGDTEAFF.

Remarks on this clonotype: This could be a read error, since a much larger clone is one nucleotide away. CDR3 loop: CSSYDRAVVFEETQYF. The CDR3 DNA is TGCAGTTCCTACGACAGGGCGGTGGTATTCGAAGAGACCCAGTACTTC. The V call is TRBV20-1, the J call TRBJ2-5, with 7 bases identical to TRBD1. The CDR3 is made up of 16 amino acids. Germline CDR1 is DFQATT and CDR2 is SNEGSKA (reference sequence). J gave up 3 bases and V 8 bases, and 18 bases lay outside the gene matches.

V usage is TRBV19 and J usage is TRBJ1-1; D remains ambiguous. The germline V gene has CDR1 LNHDA and CDR2 SQIVND (reference sequence). This CDR3 comprises 14 residues. Trimming cost V 5 bases and J 4 bases, with 14 bases left between them. CDR3 loop: CASSPLALTTEAFF. The CDR3 DNA follows: TGTGCCAGTAGTCCCTTGGCACTCACCACTGAAGCTTTCTTT. The full variable domain, its missing parts supplied by reference TRBV19 and TRBJ1-1, is DGGITQSPKYLFRKEGQNVTLSCEQNLNHDAMYWYRQDPGQGLRLIYYSQIVNDFQKGDIAEGYSVSREKKESFPLTVTSAQKNPTAFYLCASSPLALTTEAFFGQGTRLTVV.

The chain combines TRBV27 with TRBJ2-1, with D perhaps matching TRBD2 (6 bases). The CDR3 spans 18 residues. Trimming took off 0 bases at V and 4 bases at J, with 19 bases between the two ends. CDR1 is MNHEY and CDR2 is SMNVEV in the germline V gene (reference sequence). The CDR3 sequence: CASSLSPSGPKSYNEQFF. DNA of the CDR3: TGTGCCAGCAGTTTATCCCCCAGCGGGCCAAAGTCGTACAATGAGCAGTTCTTC.

The sample holds many counts of this clonotype. The chain carries TRBV28 and TRBJ2-1; TRBD2 matches at 14 bases. V shed 5 bases, J shed 0 bases, and the junction held 0 bases outside the gene matches. The CDR3 runs to 16 residues. From germline, CDR1 is MDHEN and CDR2 SYDVKM. CDR3 in amino acids: CASSGTSGSSYNEQFF. CDR3 in DNA: TGTGCCAGCAGTGGGACTAGCGGGAGCTCCTACAATGAGCAGTTCTTC.

Many counts were recorded for this clonotype. J is TRBJ2-1 and V is TRBV7-8; 9 bases fit TRBD2. Germline CDR1 SGHVS, CDR2 FQNEAQ. The CDR3 is 17 residues long. V was pared by 1 base and J by 2 bases, with 6 bases of the junction left unmatched. The CDR3 DNA is TGTGCCAGCAGCTTAGTTGGCGGGGGGGCGGCCTACAATGAGCAGTTCTTC. This sequence encodes CASSLVGGGAAYNEQFF.

This sequence joins TRBV27 and TRBJ2-3; maybe TRBD2 (6 bases). Per the germline V gene, CDR1 is MNHEY and CDR2 is SMNVEV (reference sequence). V lost 0 bases to trimming and J lost 5 bases, with 15 bases between them. The CDR3 has 16 residues. The CDR3 sequence: CASSLSGGIGVDTQYF. As DNA, the CDR3 is TGTGCCAGCAGTTTATCAGGCGGGATAGGGGTAGATACGCAGTATTTT.

The table lists this clonotype with many counts. The chain is built from TRBV29-1 and TRBJ2-7; the match to TRBD1 covers 10 bases. The length of the CDR3 is 12 residues. Germline assignment: CDR1 SQVTM and CDR2 ANQGSEA. The ends lost 7 bases at V and 10 bases at J; junction bases unmatched: 10. This CDR3 is CSGAGTGESQYF. The DNA for the CDR3 is TGCAGCGGGGCCGGGACAGGGGAGTCCCAGTACTTC.

This clonotype was seen at least ten times. The V call is TRBV4-1, the J call TRBJ2-5; D unclear. From germline, CDR1 is MGHRA and CDR2 YSYEKL. The CDR3 extends over 17 amino acids. V lost 1 base and J 1 base, leaving 16 bases between the germline ends. The CDR3 sequence is CASSQGSGSGFQETQYF. In DNA form, the CDR3 reads TGCGCCAGCAGCCAAGGGTCCGGGTCGGGCTTCCAAGAGACCCAGTACTTC.

This clonotype appeared a few times. The chain carries TRBV9 and TRBJ2-1, with D hard to call. In germline, CDR1 is SGDLS, CDR2 YYNGEE. The CDR3 has 13 residues. Trimming cost V 0 bases and J 8 bases, with 9 bases left between them. CDR3 residues: CASSVEALDEQFF. The CDR3 region has the DNA TGTGCCAGCAGCGTAGAGGCGTTGGATGAGCAGTTCTTC.

This clonotype was recorded at least ten times. Relative to the germline gene, one junction end is altered; a read error may explain this. CDR3 DNA: TGTGCCAGCAGCATAGAGGTGGGCTACAGCTTAGCTGAGCAGTACTTC. It is translated as CASSIEVGYSLAEQYF. V usage is TRBV11-2 and J usage is TRBJ2-7; D unclear. CDR1 and CDR2 from the germline V gene are SGHAT and FQNNGV. This CDR3 is built from 16 residues.

This clonotype turned up a few times. The chain is built from TRBV2 and TRBJ2-7, with 8 bases fitting TRBD1. The CDR3 spans 14 residues. Germline CDR1 and CDR2: SNHLY and FYNNEI. With 6 bases clipped from V and 3 bases from J, the junction kept 7 bases outside the gene matches. The DNA of the CDR3 is TGTGCCAGCAGCTTTGACAGGGGAGACTACGAGCAGTACTTC. Translated: CASSFDRGDYEQYF.